These 8 T cell receptor beta chains were sequenced from one sample in a study of blood T cell repertoires in COVID-19. Some clones are missing from TCRdb's copy, which holds only in-frame ones; the method was immunoSEQ multiplex PCR. The sample holds some 270,000 clones; approximately 85% are singletons and the top ten take roughly 4%. Sequenced material: PBMCs or T cells enriched from blood (not recorded which). Every receptor here comes from a woman between 25 and 40 years old who had recovered from COVID-19.

For the CDR3, the DNA is TGTGCCAGCAGCTGGGACAGGACTTTGGGCGAGCAGTACTTC. It specifies CASSWDRTLGEQYF. The V call is TRBV5-6, the J call TRBJ2-7, with 8 bases aligning to TRBD1. There are 14 residues in the CDR3. With V trimmed by 3 bases and J by 6 bases, 8 bases remained unmatched. CDR1 is SGHDT, CDR2 YYEEEE, per germline.

The chain links TRBV28 to TRBJ2-7; D possibly corresponds to TRBD1 (5 bases). Trimming took off 3 bases at V and 9 bases at J, with 24 bases between the two ends. Germline V gives CDR1 MDHEN, CDR2 SYDVKM. The CDR3 covers 16 residues. The DNA for the CDR3 is TGTGCCAGCAGTTTCGGTCAGGGCGCTGGAAGGACCTCGCAGTACTTC. Translation: CASSFGQGAGRTSQYF.

This clone was detected only a few times. The genes are TRBV10-3 and TRBJ2-3; a possible D gene is TRBD2 (6 bases). With 7 bases removed from V and 0 bases from J, the gap between germline ends came to 11 bases. CDR3 length: 14 amino acids. Germline V CDR1 and CDR2: ENHRY, SYGVKD. CDR3 in DNA: TGTGCCATCACGGAGGGTCCTAGCACAGATACGCAGTATTTT. It yields the protein CAITEGPSTDTQYF.

In this sample, this clone turned up once. This chain connects TRBV7-2 to TRBJ2-7, with 7 bases aligning to TRBD2. Germline CDR1 reads SGHTA; CDR2 reads FQGNSA. The CDR3 consists of 13 residues. V was clipped by 11 bases and J by 2 bases; unmatched bases: 9. CDR3: CAVRLAVTYEQYF. The CDR3 region has the DNA TGTGCCGTCCGGCTAGCGGTGACCTACGAGCAGTACTTC.

The sample holds one count of this clone. The chain is built from TRBV27 and TRBJ1-5; tentative D call: TRBD1 (5 bases). Trimming took 4 bases from V and 6 from J, leaving 19 bases between them. The CDR3 length is 16 residues. Germline CDR1 is MNHEY and CDR2 is SMNVEV (reference sequence). The CDR3 here is CASSSREGLGGQPQHF. The CDR3 region has the DNA TGTGCCAGCAGTTCCCGAGAAGGCCTCGGGGGTCAGCCCCAGCATTTT.

J is TRBJ2-4 and V is TRBV19; the match to TRBD1 covers 8 bases. The J segment lost 9 bases and the V segment lost 5 bases, leaving 3 bases of the junction unmatched. The CDR3 spans 12 residues. CDR1 is LNHDA and CDR2 is SQIVND in the germline V gene (reference sequence). CDR3 nucleotide sequence: TGTGCCAGTAGTGAGCAGGGGGCCATTCAGTACTTC. Its translation is CASSEQGAIQYF.

This clone was seen only once. CDR3 loop: CASSPGQGEQYF. CDR3 DNA: TGCGCCAGCAGCCCCGGACAGGGAGAGCAGTACTTC. The chain links TRBV5-1 to TRBJ2-7; 8 nucleotides line up with TRBD1. The CDR3 runs 12 residues. Germline CDR1 is SGHRS and CDR2 is YFSETQ. The V gene end was trimmed by 4 bases and the J gene end by 7 bases; junction bases not matched to a gene: 4.

The CDR3 region is CASSQEFLWHQPQHF. The CDR3 DNA reads as TGTGCCAGCAGCCAAGAGTTCCTGTGGCACCAGCCCCAGCATTTT. The chain carries TRBV4-2 and TRBJ1-5; D is unresolved. V was pared by 0 bases and J by 7 bases, with 13 bases between. The CDR3 has 15 amino acids. Germline loops: CDR1 LGHNA, CDR2 YNFKEQ.